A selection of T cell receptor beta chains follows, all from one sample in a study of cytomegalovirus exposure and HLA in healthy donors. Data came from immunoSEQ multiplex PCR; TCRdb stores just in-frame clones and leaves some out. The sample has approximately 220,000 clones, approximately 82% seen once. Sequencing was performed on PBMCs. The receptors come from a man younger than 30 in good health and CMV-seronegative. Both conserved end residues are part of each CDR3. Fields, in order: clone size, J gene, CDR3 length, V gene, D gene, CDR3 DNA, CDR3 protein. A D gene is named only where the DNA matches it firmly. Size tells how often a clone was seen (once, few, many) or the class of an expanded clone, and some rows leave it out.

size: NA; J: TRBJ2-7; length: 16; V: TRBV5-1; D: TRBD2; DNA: TGCGCCAGCAGCTCGGGACTAGCGGGGGACGGCTACGAGCAGTACTTC; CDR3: CASSSGLAGDGYEQYF
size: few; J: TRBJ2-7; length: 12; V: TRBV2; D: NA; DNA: TGTGCCAGCAGTGCGCAGTCCTACGAGCAGTACTTC; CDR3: CASSAQSYEQYF
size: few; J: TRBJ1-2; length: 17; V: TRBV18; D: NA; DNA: TGTGCCAGCTCACAATCTACCGCAGGCCCTACTAACTATGGCTACACCTTC; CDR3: CASSQSTAGPTNYGYTF
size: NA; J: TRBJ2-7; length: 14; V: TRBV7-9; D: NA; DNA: TGTGCCAGCAGCTTAGCGGGGGGAACCTACGAGCAGTACTTC; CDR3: CASSLAGGTYEQYF
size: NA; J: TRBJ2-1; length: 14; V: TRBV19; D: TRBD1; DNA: TGTGCCAGTAGTATAGACGTCGGGACAGCCGAGCAGTTCTTC; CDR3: CASSIDVGTAEQFF
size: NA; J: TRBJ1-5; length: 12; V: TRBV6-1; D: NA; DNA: TGTGCCAGCAGTGAAGCGCCGGAGCCCCAGCATTTT; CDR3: CASSEAPEPQHF
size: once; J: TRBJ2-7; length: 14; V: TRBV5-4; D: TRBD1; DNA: TGTGCCAGCAGTTCCCCGGACAGGGACCACGAGCAGTACTTC; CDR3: CASSSPDRDHEQYF
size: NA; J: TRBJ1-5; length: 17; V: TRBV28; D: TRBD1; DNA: TGTGCCAGCAGTCCCCCCAGGGCAGGGGGTAGCAATCAGCCCCAGCATTTT; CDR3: CASSPPRAGGSNQPQHF
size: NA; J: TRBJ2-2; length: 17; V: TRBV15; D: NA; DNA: TGTGCCACCAGCTCACGAACGGGACATCCGAACACCGGGGAGCTGTTTTTT; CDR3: CATSSRTGHPNTGELFF
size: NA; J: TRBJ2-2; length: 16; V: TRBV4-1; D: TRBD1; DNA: TGCGCCAGCAGCGACAGGACAGGGGGTCGGGCCGGGGAGCTGTTTTTT; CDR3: CASSDRTGGRAGELFF
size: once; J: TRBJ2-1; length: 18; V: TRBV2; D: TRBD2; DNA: TGTGCCAGCAGTGAAGCGGAAGTCCTAGCGGGAGGTAACAATGAGCAGTTCTTC; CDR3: CASSEAEVLAGGNNEQFF
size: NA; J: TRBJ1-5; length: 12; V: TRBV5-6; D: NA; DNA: TGTGCCAGCAGCGCGGGGCTTCAGCCCCAGCATTTT; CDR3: CASSAGLQPQHF
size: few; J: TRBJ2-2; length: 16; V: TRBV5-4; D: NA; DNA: TGTGCCAGCAGCCCATCCTCGAGCGGGAACACCGGGGAGCTGTTTTTT; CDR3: CASSPSSSGNTGELFF
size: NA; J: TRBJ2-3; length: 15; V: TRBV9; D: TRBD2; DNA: TGTGCCAGCAGCGCTAGCGGGAGGGACACAGATACGCAGTATTTT; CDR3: CASSASGRDTDTQYF
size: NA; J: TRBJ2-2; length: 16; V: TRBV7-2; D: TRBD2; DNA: TGTGCCAGCAGCTTAGTCCCGGGACTATACACCGGGGAGCTGTTTTTT; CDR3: CASSLVPGLYTGELFF
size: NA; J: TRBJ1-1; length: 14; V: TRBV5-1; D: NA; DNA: TGCGCCAGCAGCCCTCAGGGGCAGGACACTGAAGCTTTCTTT; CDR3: CASSPQGQDTEAFF
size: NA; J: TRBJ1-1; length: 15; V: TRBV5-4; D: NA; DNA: TGTGCCAGCAGCTTTAGTGGAGGGATCGGCACTGAAGCTTTCTTT; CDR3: CASSFSGGIGTEAFF
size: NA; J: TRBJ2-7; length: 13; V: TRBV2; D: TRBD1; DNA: TGTGCCAGCACCAGGGACAGGGAATACGAGCAGTACTTC; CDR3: CASTRDREYEQYF
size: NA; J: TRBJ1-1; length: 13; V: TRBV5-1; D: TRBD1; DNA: TGCGCCAGCAGGGACAGGCAGAACACTGAAGCTTTCTTT; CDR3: CASRDRQNTEAFF
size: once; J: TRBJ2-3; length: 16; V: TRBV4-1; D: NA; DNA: TGCGCCAGCAGCCAAGATCCGCGACTCTCCACAGATACGCAGTATTTT; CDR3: CASSQDPRLSTDTQYF
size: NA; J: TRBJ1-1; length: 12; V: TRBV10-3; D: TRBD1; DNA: TGTGCCGCGGGCCGGGACAGGAATGAAGCTTTCTTT; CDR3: CAAGRDRNEAFF
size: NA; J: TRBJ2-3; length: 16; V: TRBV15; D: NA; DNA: TGTGCCACCAGCAGAGCCGAGACTAGTCTCGGGGATACGCAGTATTTT; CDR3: CATSRAETSLGDTQYF